Shown below are 6 T cell receptor beta chains from a single sample sequenced in a study of shared clonotypes between healthy human individuals. Positive CCR7 selection of CD45RO-negative cells yielded the naive CD8 cells, and terminally differentiated effector memory CD45RA+ cells were excluded. Clones were read by immunoSEQ multiplex PCR, and TCRdb kept only the in-frame ones, dropping some. Of around 2,000,000 clones in the sample, roughly 95% are singletons; the top ten hold approximately 1%. What was sequenced was naive CD8+ T cells sorted from blood. Every receptor here comes from a man aged 18 to 29 in good health.

The chain uses TRBV4-2 and TRBJ2-1; possibly TRBD1 for D (7 bases). Germline loops: CDR1 LGHNA, CDR2 YNFKEQ. With 0 bases removed from V and 3 bases from J, the gap between germline ends came to 12 bases. The CDR3 is 16 amino acids. The CDR3 coding sequence is TGTGCCAGCAGCCAAGATAGGCAGGGGGGCTACAATGAGCAGTTCTTC. This encodes CASSQDRQGGYNEQFF.

This chain joins TRBV6-1 and TRBJ1-3, with D perhaps matching TRBD1 (5 bases). Germline assignment: CDR1 MNHNS and CDR2 SASEGT. Deletions cut 1 base from V and 4 bases from J, with 11 bases between. The CDR3 runs 15 residues. Written as DNA, the CDR3 is TGTGCCAGCAGTGAAGTTCAGGGACCAGGAAACACCATATATTTT. Translation: CASSEVQGPGNTIYF.

V and J are TRBV9 and TRBJ2-5; the D call may be TRBD1 or TRBD2 (5 bases each). Germline V lookup: CDR1 SGDLS, CDR2 YYNGEE. CDR3 size: 16 residues. V was trimmed by 3 bases and J by 0 bases, leaving 15 bases between them. This CDR3 is CASSGRDGSYQETQYF. The CDR3 DNA is TGTGCCAGCAGCGGCCGGGACGGCAGTTACCAAGAGACCCAGTACTTC.

The CDR3 DNA follows: TGTGCCAGTAGTATAATTCCGGGGGATGGCTACACCTTC. Amino acid sequence: CASSIIPGDGYTF. The V gene is TRBV19, the J gene TRBJ1-2; D is possibly TRBD1 (5 bases). Trimming stripped 2 bases from V and 6 bases from J, with 10 bases between. Germline CDR1 and CDR2: LNHDA and SQIVND (reference sequence). The CDR3 has 13 residues.

J is TRBJ2-2 and V is TRBV9; D call uncertain. CDR3 size: 15 residues. Germline V gene data show CDR1 as SGDLS and CDR2 as YYNGEE. V lost 0 bases to trimming and J lost 8 bases, with 14 bases between them. DNA for the CDR3: TGTGCCAGCAGCGTAGATGCCTCAACCTGGGGGGAGCTGTTTTTT. Translating gives CASSVDASTWGELFF. The variable domain in full, with the rest retrieved from reference TRBV9 and TRBJ2-2, is DSGVTQTPKHLITATGQRVTLRCSPRSGDLSVYWYQQSLDQGLQFLIQYYNGEERAKGNILERFSAQQFPDLHSELNLSSLELGDSALYFCASSVDASTWGELFFGEGSRLTVL.

This sequence joins TRBV9 and TRBJ2-5; D could derive from TRBD1 or TRBD2 (7 bases each). This CDR3 region has 15 residues. The germline V gene has CDR1 SGDLS and CDR2 YYNGEE. With 0 bases removed from V and 3 bases from J, the gap between germline ends came to 12 bases. The CDR3 protein is CASSVEGGTEETQYF. The CDR3 region has the DNA TGTGCCAGCAGCGTAGAGGGGGGGACAGAAGAGACCCAGTACTTC.